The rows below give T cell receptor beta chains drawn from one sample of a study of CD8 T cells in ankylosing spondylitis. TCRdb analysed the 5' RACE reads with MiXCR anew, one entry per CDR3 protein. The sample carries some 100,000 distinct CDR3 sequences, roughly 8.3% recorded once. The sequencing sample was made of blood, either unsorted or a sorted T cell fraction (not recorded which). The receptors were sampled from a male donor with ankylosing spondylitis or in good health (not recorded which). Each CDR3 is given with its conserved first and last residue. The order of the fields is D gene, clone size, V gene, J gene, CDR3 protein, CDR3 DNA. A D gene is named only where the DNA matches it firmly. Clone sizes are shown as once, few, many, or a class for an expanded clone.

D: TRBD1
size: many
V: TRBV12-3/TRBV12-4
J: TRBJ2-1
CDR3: CASSVTGGYNEQFF
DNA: TGTGCCAGCAGTGTGACAGGGGGCTACAATGAGCAGTTCTTC

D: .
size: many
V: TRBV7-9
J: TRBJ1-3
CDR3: CASSLEGQPGNTIYF
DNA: TGTGCCAGCAGCTTAGAAGGGCAGCCTGGAAACACCATATATTTT

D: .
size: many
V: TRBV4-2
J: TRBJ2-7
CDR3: CASSLLGGGSYEQYF
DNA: TGTGCCAGCAGCCTCCTGGGCGGCGGATCCTACGAGCAGTACTTC

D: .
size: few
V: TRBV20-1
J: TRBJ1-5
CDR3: CSARDWHPNQPQHF
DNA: TGCAGTGCTAGAGATTGGCACCCTAATCAGCCCCAGCATTTT

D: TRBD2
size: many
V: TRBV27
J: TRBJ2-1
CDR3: CASSNQPGLAGVIYNEQFF
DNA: TGTGCCAGCAGTAACCAACCGGGACTAGCGGGAGTTATCTACAATGAGCAGTTCTTC

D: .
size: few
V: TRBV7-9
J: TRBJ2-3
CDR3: CASSLRLTSTDTQYF
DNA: TGTGCCAGCAGCTTGCGGCTCACTAGCACAGATACGCAGTATTTT

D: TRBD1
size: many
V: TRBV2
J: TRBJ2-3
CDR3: CASSVGQGADTQYF
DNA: TGTGCCAGCAGTGTGGGACAGGGGGCAGATACGCAGTATTTT

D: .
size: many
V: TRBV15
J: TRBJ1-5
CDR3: CATRPTLTSNQPQHF
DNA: TGTGCCACCAGGCCGACCTTAACTAGCAATCAGCCCCAGCATTTT

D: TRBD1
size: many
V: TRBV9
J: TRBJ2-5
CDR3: CASSPFRTGEETQYF
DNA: TGTGCCAGCAGCCCATTTAGGACAGGGGAAGAGACCCAGTACTTC

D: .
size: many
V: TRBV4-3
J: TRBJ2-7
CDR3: CASSQDPWYEQYF
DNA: TGCGCCAGCAGCCAAGATCCTTGGTACGAGCAGTACTTC

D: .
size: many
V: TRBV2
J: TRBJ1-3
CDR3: CASRGDLLGNTIYF
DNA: TGTGCCAGCAGGGGGGACCTCCTGGGCAACACCATATATTTT